The 24 T cell receptor beta chains below were found in one sample sequenced in a study of read filtering for tumor transcriptome and immune sequencing. This library used around 400 ng RNA and molecular barcoded adaptors spanning alpha/delta and beta/gamma chains. One entry per CDR3 protein, called by TCRdb with MiXCR from the reads. The repertoire holds around 58,000 distinct CDR3 sequences, with roughly 13% as singletons. The sequenced sample was a population of CD138-negative cells sorted from bone marrow. These TCRs come from a donor aged 40 or over with multiple myeloma.

This clonotype was detected many times. The chain uses TRBV5-1 and TRBJ2-7; tentative D call: TRBD1 (7 bases). Trimming took off 4 bases at V and 4 bases at J, with 18 bases between the two ends. CDR1 and CDR2 from the germline V gene are SGHRS and YFSETQ. This CDR3 spans 15 amino acids. CDR3 DNA: TGCGCCAGCAGCGTCCAGGGGGGCCAGGGGTACGAGCAGTACTTC. This codes for CASSVQGGQGYEQYF.

There are a few counts of this clonotype. V gene TRBV7-2 combines with J gene TRBJ1-1; D is unresolved. The CDR3 extends over 14 amino acids. V was cut by 5 bases and J by 1 base, with 11 bases left in between. The germline V gene has CDR1 SGHTA and CDR2 FQGNSA. The CDR3 DNA follows: TGTGCCAGCAGCAACCAGAACGGGAACACTGAAGCTTTCTTT. Translated: CASSNQNGNTEAFF. Drawing the rest from reference TRBV7-2 and TRBJ1-1, the complete variable domain is GAGVSQSPSNKVTEKGKDVELRCDPISGHTALYWYRQSLGQGLEFLIYFQGNSAPDKSGLPSDRFSAERTGGSVSTLTIQRTQQEDSAVYLCASSNQNGNTEAFFGQGTRLTVV.

In regard to this clonotype: A much larger clonotype is one base distant, so this may be a read error. The chain carries TRBV29-1 and TRBJ2-2; D possibly corresponds to TRBD2 (6 bases). CDR1 is SQVTM and CDR2 is ANQGSEA in the germline V gene. The CDR3 contains 14 residues. The CDR3: CSVEGLGGTGKLFF. As DNA, the CDR3 is TGCAGCGTTGAAGGACTAGGAGGCACCGGGAAGCTGTTTTTT.

This chain connects TRBV14 to TRBJ2-5, with D perhaps TRBD2 (5 bases). In germline, CDR1 is SGHDN, CDR2 FVKESK. Trimming cost V 2 bases and J 5 bases, with 15 bases left between them. This CDR3 is built from 15 residues. This CDR3 reads CASSQRDYPMETQYF. The DNA for the CDR3 is TGTGCCAGCAGCCAAAGAGACTACCCCATGGAGACCCAGTACTTC. Based on the CDR3 plus reference TRBV14 and TRBJ2-5, the full variable domain is EAGVTQFPSHSVIEKGQTVTLRCDPISGHDNLYWYRRVMGKEIKFLLHFVKESKQDESGMPNNRFLAERTGGTYSTLKVQPAELEDSGVYFCASSQRDYPMETQYFGPGTRLLVL.

This clonotype was detected ten times or more. The chain links TRBV20-1 to TRBJ2-7; possible D gene TRBD1, 5 bases. V dropped 0 bases and J dropped 1 base, with 16 bases sitting between them. CDR1 and CDR2 (germline): DFQATT, SNEGSKA (reference sequence). This CDR3 region has 16 residues. The CDR3 loop is CSARDALVRGSYEQYF. In nucleotides, the CDR3 is TGCAGTGCTAGAGATGCCCTAGTAAGGGGTTCCTACGAGCAGTACTTC.

The chain employs TRBV5-1 and TRBJ1-3; D not certain. The CDR3 consists of 13 residues. The ends were cut back, 4 bases at V and 0 bases at J, with 5 bases in the middle. Per the germline V gene, CDR1 is SGHRS and CDR2 is YFSETQ. CDR3 protein: CASSKDSGNTIYF. The DNA of the CDR3 is TGCGCCAGCAGCAAGGACTCTGGAAACACCATATATTTT. The whole variable domain, remainder taken from reference TRBV5-1 and TRBJ1-3, is KAGVTQTPRYLIKTRGQQVTLSCSPISGHRSVSWYQQTPGQGLQFLFEYFSETQRNKGNFPGRFSGRQFSNSRSEMNVSTLELGDSALYLCASSKDSGNTIYFGEGSWLTVV.

In its sample, this clonotype was seen many times. This chain links TRBV30 with TRBJ1-1; 7 nucleotides agree with TRBD1. The CDR3 is 15 residues long. The junction had 12 bases not matched to a gene; V was cut back by 0 bases and J by 8 bases. Germline V lookup: CDR1 GTSNPN, CDR2 SVGIG (reference sequence). The CDR3 DNA sequence: TGTGCCTGGAGTGTACAGGGGACGTACAATCCCGAAGCTTTCTTT. It yields the protein CAWSVQGTYNPEAFF. Based on the CDR3 plus reference TRBV30 and TRBJ1-1, the full variable domain is SQTIHQWPATLVQPVGSPLSLECTVEGTSNPNLYWYRQAAGRGLQLLFYSVGIGQISSEVPQNLSASRPQDRQFILSSKKLLLSDSGFYLCAWSVQGTYNPEAFFGQGTRLTVV.

This clonotype showed up many times. The chain is built from TRBV9 and TRBJ2-3; 7 bases are a match to TRBD1. With 4 bases clipped from V and 5 bases from J, the junction kept 7 bases outside the gene matches. Germline CDR1 reads SGDLS; CDR2 reads YYNGEE. The CDR3 is 14 amino acids. DNA of the CDR3: TGTGCCAGCAGCTTCCGACAGGGCGAAGATACGCAGTATTTT. This translates into CASSFRQGEDTQYF.

This clonotype was found once. A much more abundant neighbour one base away suggests this may be a read error. The chain couples TRBV7-2 to TRBJ2-7; 9 positions agree with TRBD1. Trimming took 5 bases from V and 2 from J; bases not matched to a gene: 10. In germline, CDR1 is SGHTA, CDR2 FQGNSA. CDR3 length: 16 residues. The CDR3 DNA reads as TGTGCCAGCAGCGCGAGACCGGGACAGGGAACCTACGAGCAGTACTTC. Translated: CASSARPGQGTYEQYF. The whole variable domain, remainder taken from reference TRBV7-2 and TRBJ2-7, is GAGVSQSPSNKVTEKGKDVELRCDPISGHTALYWYRQSLGQGLEFLIYFQGNSAPDKSGLPSDRFSAERTGGSVSTLTIQRTQQEDSAVYLCASSARPGQGTYEQYFGPGTRLTVT.

There are many counts of this clonotype. This sequence joins TRBV18 and TRBJ2-7, with D unclear. The V gene lost 6 bases and the J gene lost 1 base, with 10 bases spanning the gap. CDR3 length equals 13 residues. Looked up from germline, CDR1 is KGHSH and CDR2 is LQKENI. CDR3 coding DNA: TGTGCCAGCTCCCCGACGGGTTCCTACGAGCAGTACTTC. Translation: CASSPTGSYEQYF.

This clonotype occurred many times. The rearrangement uses TRBV24-1 and TRBJ2-3; D unclear. This CDR3 has 12 amino acids. Trimming took off 6 bases at V and 6 bases at J, with 9 bases between the two ends. Germline assignment: CDR1 KGHDR and CDR2 SFDVKD. The DNA of the CDR3 is TGTGCCACCAGTCCAGGTGAGGATACGCAGTATTTT. Encoded protein: CATSPGEDTQYF.

This clonotype was seen ten or more times. The chain links TRBV7-3 to TRBJ2-1; perhaps TRBD2 as D (6 bases). V gave up 8 bases and J gave up 6 bases, with 17 bases separating them. The CDR3 loop spans 14 amino acids. CDR1 and CDR2 (germline): SGHTA, FQGTGA. The CDR3 DNA is TGTGCCAGCGCCGGGACTGCCATAACCAATGAGCAGTTCTTC. The encoded protein is CASAGTAITNEQFF.

In this sample, this clonotype turned up many times. Here the CDR3 reads CSAKNRGLDQPQHF. CDR3 nucleotide sequence: TGCAGTGCTAAGAACAGGGGGCTGGATCAGCCCCAGCATTTT. The chain uses TRBV20-1 and TRBJ1-5; 9 positions agree with TRBD1. The junction had 6 bases not matched to a gene; V was cut back by 4 bases and J by 5 bases. Germline V gene lookup returns CDR1 DFQATT and CDR2 SNEGSKA (reference sequence). The CDR3 sequence is 14 residues long.

This clonotype was seen ten or more times. The rearrangement links TRBV12-2 to TRBJ1-1; the listed D gene, TRBD1, was not tested against the DNA. TRBV12-2 counts as a pseudogene. CDR3 length equals 12 residues. This CDR3 reads CASRLSGTEAFF. CDR3 nucleotides: TGTGCAAGTCGCTTAAGTGGGACAGAAGCTTTCTTT.

The sample holds many counts of this clonotype. The V gene is TRBV20-1, the J gene TRBJ1-5, with 8 bases identical to TRBD1. CDR1 and CDR2 (germline): DFQATT, SNEGSKA (reference sequence). The CDR3 spans 14 residues. J lost 11 bases, V lost 1 base, and 10 bases had no gene match. As DNA, the CDR3 is TGCAGTGCTAGAGTCAGCCAGGGGGCAATCACCCAGCATTTT. Its protein is CSARVSQGAITQHF.

This clonotype was recorded a few times. One end of the junction varies from germline; a read error may be responsible. The CDR3 protein is CARSQDLGYVETQYF. The CDR3 DNA is TGCGCCAGAAGCCAAGATTTAGGGTACGTGGAGACCCAGTACTTC. The genes are TRBV4-1 and TRBJ2-5; D uncertain. The CDR3 is 15 amino acids. CDR1 is MGHRA and CDR2 is YSYEKL in the germline V gene.

This clonotype was counted ten times or more. The chain uses TRBV20-1 and TRBJ2-2; 10 nucleotides align to TRBD1. Germline trimming cut 6 bases from V and 0 bases from J; bases unmatched to any gene: 4. From germline, CDR1 is DFQATT and CDR2 SNEGSKA (reference sequence). The CDR3 loop spans 15 amino acids. The CDR3 nucleotides are TGCAGTGCGCGGGACAGGGGAACGAACACCGGGGAGCTGTTTTTT. Translated, it gives CSARDRGTNTGELFF.

This clonotype was seen only a few times. The rearrangement joins TRBV20-1 to TRBJ2-1, with 8 bases lining up with TRBD2. CDR3 length equals 15 residues. Losses at the gene ends were 0 bases for V and 8 bases for J; bases not matched to a gene: 9. The germline V gene encodes CDR1 DFQATT and CDR2 SNEGSKA (reference sequence). The CDR3 reads CSARDVGRAVYEQFF. The CDR3 bases are TGCAGTGCTAGAGATGTCGGGAGGGCCGTCTATGAGCAGTTCTTC.

This clonotype was detected ten times or more. The chain is built from TRBV20-1 and TRBJ2-7; 10 bases align to TRBD2. Trimming at V came to 4 bases and at J to 2 bases, leaving 5 bases not matched to a gene. Germline V gives CDR1 DFQATT, CDR2 SNEGSKA (reference sequence). This CDR3 is built from 14 residues. The CDR3 is CSATGLADPYEQYF. Written as DNA, the CDR3 is TGCAGTGCTACAGGACTAGCGGACCCCTACGAGCAGTACTTC.

As regards this clonotype: Possible read error: a much larger clone is one base away. The CDR3 DNA reads TGCAGTGCTGGAGATCAGGGGAGCTCCTACGAGCAGTACTTC. Protein: CSAGDQGSSYEQYF. The genes are TRBV20-1 and TRBJ2-7, with TRBD1 as a possible D gene (6 bases). This CDR3 spans 14 amino acids. CDR1 and CDR2 (germline): DFQATT, SNEGSKA (reference sequence).

The sample holds many counts of this clonotype. This chain joins TRBV5-1 and TRBJ2-7, with a weak D call TRBD2 (5 bases). The V gene lost 2 bases and the J gene lost 2 bases, with 11 bases spanning the gap. Germline V lookup: CDR1 SGHRS, CDR2 YFSETQ. The CDR3 totals 14 residues. The chain's CDR3 is CASSLLGTTYEQYF. The CDR3 nucleotides read TGCGCCAGCAGCTTACTAGGCACTACCTACGAGCAGTACTTC.

Turning to this clonotype: The CDR3 carries no conserved terminal phenylalanine or tryptophan, so it likely arises from a read error. V usage is TRBV11-3 and J usage is TRBJ2-1; D call uncertain. CDR1 and CDR2 (germline): SGHNT, YENEEA. Between the trimmed V and J ends, which lost 1 base and 1 base, there was a span of 8 bases. The CDR3 is made up of 15 amino acids. CDR3: CASSLVELSYNEQFV. CDR3 DNA sequence: TGTGCCAGCAGCTTAGTCGAGCTGTCCTACAATGAGCAGTTCGTC.

This clonotype was seen repeatedly, ten times or more. The chain employs TRBV12-3 or TRBV12-4 and TRBJ2-1; TRBD2 matches at 10 bases. Trimming took 8 bases from V and 7 from J; bases not matched to a gene: 8. The CDR3 runs to 14 residues. The CDR3 coding sequence is TGTGCCAGCCGTCCTAGCGGGAGTTATAATGAGCAGTTCTTC. Its protein product is CASRPSGSYNEQFF.

This clonotype was observed a handful of times. V and J are TRBV12-5 and TRBJ2-1; 9 bases are a match to TRBD1. Unmatched junction bases numbered 8, after V lost 4 bases and J lost 4 bases. This CDR3 has 16 amino acids. Germline values: CDR1 LGHNT, CDR2 FRNRAP. In nucleotides, the CDR3 is TGTGCTAGTGGTTCTTCGGACAGGGGATCTTACAATGAGCAGTTCTTC. Its protein is CASGSSDRGSYNEQFF.